Listed below are T cell receptor beta chains from one sample, sequenced in a study of T cell responses to AZD1222 COVID-19 vaccine. TCRdb's copy holds only in-frame clones and misses some; the assay was immunoSEQ multiplex PCR. The profile shows around 100,000 clones, more than 65% of them singletons. The sample was peripheral blood, taken on day 0 of AZD1222 vaccination. Every receptor here comes from an adult in good health. Each CDR3 is given with its conserved first and last residue. The D gene is left open where the match is weak. The size field is filled for only some rows; it gives once, few, many or a size class.

v_gene	abundance	j_gene	d_gene	CDR3aa	CDR3nt
TRBV11-2	-	TRBJ2-4	TRBD1	CASTSMGQGGDIQYF	TGTGCCAGCACCTCCATGGGACAGGGAGGCGACATTCAGTACTTC
TRBV27	few	TRBJ2-2	-	CASSPLGRGELFF	TGTGCCAGCAGTCCGTTAGGGCGCGGGGAGCTGTTTTTT
TRBV7-9	-	TRBJ2-2	TRBD1	CASSPPGQGAGTGELFF	TGTGCCAGCAGCCCACCGGGACAGGGGGCAGGAACCGGGGAGCTGTTTTTT
TRBV28	once	TRBJ2-7	-	CASSLRGGTYEQYF	TGTGCCAGCAGTTTACGTGGGGGCACGTACGAGCAGTACTTC
TRBV27	-	TRBJ1-2	TRBD1	CASSSNRDRRANYGYTF	TGTGCCAGCAGTTCGAACCGGGACAGAAGGGCTAACTATGGCTACACCTTC
TRBV2	-	TRBJ1-5	-	CASSENWGSQPQHF	TGTGCCAGCAGTGAAAATTGGGGAAGCCAGCCCCAGCATTTT
TRBV9	-	TRBJ2-1	-	CASSVVADPGYNEQFF	TGTGCCAGCAGCGTAGTAGCCGACCCGGGCTACAATGAGCAGTTCTTC
TRBV30	-	TRBJ1-2	-	CAWSVRVLNYGYTF	TGTGCCTGGAGTGTGCGAGTGCTTAACTATGGCTACACCTTC
TRBV11-3	once	TRBJ2-2	-	CASSLRFAGELFF	TGTGCCAGCAGCTTGAGATTTGCGGGGGAGCTGTTTTTT
TRBV5-8	-	TRBJ1-5	TRBD1	CASSLEQGADQPQHF	TGTGCCAGCAGCTTGGAGCAGGGGGCCGACCAGCCCCAGCATTTT
TRBV21-1	once	TRBJ2-1	-	CASSKGPSHHEQFF	TGTGCCAGCAGCAAGGGTCCCTCCCACCATGAGCAGTTCTTC
TRBV5-8	-	TRBJ2-3	TRBD2	CASSSGGVAGEDTQYF	TGTGCCAGCAGCTCCGGGGGGGTAGCGGGAGAGGACACGCAGTATTTT
TRBV2	-	TRBJ1-1	-	CASSVLGWNTEAFF	TGTGCCAGCAGTGTTCTGGGATGGAACACTGAAGCTTTCTTT
TRBV14	-	TRBJ2-7	-	CASSQFQGGYEQYF	TGTGCCAGCAGCCAATTTCAGGGGGGCTACGAGCAGTACTTC